A selection of T cell receptor beta chains follows, all from one sample in a study of T-cell memory formation after mild COVID-19. MiXCR was run by TCRdb on the 5' RACE reads, yielding one entry per CDR3 protein. The data show 300,000 to 400,000 distinct CDR3 sequences, about an eighth seen once. Sample: PBMCs or a T cell subset sorted from them (not recorded which). The source is a young man who had mild COVID-19 (a few samples of this study predate the infection). Cell type and time point are not known. CDR3s include the opening cysteine and the closing phenylalanine or tryptophan. D genes are given only for firm matches. A clone size is listed for some rows: how often the clone was seen (once, few, many), or a class if it is expanded.

TRBV4-2	few	.	TRBJ2-3	TGTGCCAGCAGCCAAGAACCAGATACGCAGTATTTT	CASSQEPDTQYF
TRBV7-6	few	TRBD2	TRBJ2-2	TGTGCCAGCAGCTCCCCCGGGGGGGCCGGGGAGCTGTTTTTT	CASSSPGGAGELFF
TRBV4-1	few	.	TRBJ1-5	TGCGCCAGCAGCCAAGAACAGGGATGGCCGAATCAGCCCCAGCATTTT	CASSQEQGWPNQPQHF
TRBV15	few	.	TRBJ1-2	TGTGCCACCAGGGAGGTGGGCCAGCGCTATGGCTACACCTTC	CATREVGQRYGYTF
TRBV7-9	many	.	TRBJ1-1	TGTGCCAGCAGTCACCCTGAAGCTTTCTTT	CASSHPEAFF
TRBV18	few	TRBD1	TRBJ1-1	TGTGCCAGCGCGGACAGGGCGGCTACTGAAGCTTTCTTT	CASADRAATEAFF
TRBV5-4	.	TRBD2	TRBJ2-3	TGTGCCAGCAGCTGGACTAGCGGTAGCACAGATACGCAGTATTTT	CASSWTSGSTDTQYF
TRBV4-3	.	.	TRBJ2-5	TGCGCCAGCAGCTCCATTCAGCAGGGGGAGACCCAGTACTTC	CASSSIQQGETQYF
TRBV4-3	many	.	TRBJ1-2	TGCGCCAGCAGCCAAGAAAGGAGGACAGCCAACTATGGCTACACCTTC	CASSQERRTANYGYTF
TRBV28	.	TRBD1	TRBJ1-6	TGTGCCAGCAGCCGACAGGGGATTGGGAATTCACCCCTCCACTTT	CASSRQGIGNSPLHF
TRBV14	.	.	TRBJ2-2	TGTGCCAGCAGCCGCCGGGACCCCGCCACCGGGGAGCTGTTTTTT	CASSRRDPATGELFF
TRBV20-1	.	.	TRBJ2-3	TGCAGTGCCCCAAGTGGTGTTAGCACAGATACGCAGTATTTT	CSAPSGVSTDTQYF
TRBV7-3	few	.	TRBJ1-3	TGTGCCAGCAGCTTAATGCGATTAGACACCATATATTTT	CASSLMRLDTIYF
TRBV2	.	TRBD1	TRBJ1-1	TGTGCCAGTCAGGGGGAACTGAACACTGAAGCTTTCTTT	CASQGELNTEAFF
TRBV7-2	few	.	TRBJ2-7	TGTGCCAGCAGCTTGGGGGGCCTTACCGAGCAGTACTTC	CASSLGGLTEQYF
TRBV5-1	many	.	TRBJ1-4	TGCGCCAGCAGTCGCGGGGGAACTAATGAAAAACTGTTTTTT	CASSRGGTNEKLFF
TRBV28	.	TRBD2	TRBJ2-1	TGTGCCAGCAGTTTATGGCCGACTAGCGGGGGGGCAGGGTCTGAGCAGTTCTTC	CASSLWPTSGGAGSEQFF
TRBV6-2/TRBV6-3	.	.	TRBJ2-7	TGTGCCAGCAGTGGCGGTAGACCCTACGCCTTC	CASSGGRPYAF